This TCR beta chain is drawn from a study of T cells in Graves' hyperthyroidism and ophthalmopathy. Findings and caveats of the study: Peripheral blood also featured most of the thyroid clonotypes expanded above 0.001. Ophthalmopathy, as predicted by the model, came a median roughly 6.3 months after the prediction.

The CDR3 length is 15 residues. Trimming pared 0 bases from V and 3 bases from J, leaving 9 bases between. Germline V gives CDR1 LGHNT, CDR2 FRNRAP. Using RNA transcripts as the source, TCR beta CDR3 regions were amplified. The HTBI primer set served for first-round RT-PCR of the TCR CDR3. TCRdb re-derived calls from the multiplex PCR reads in MiXCR, one entry per CDR3 protein. The table shows 540,000 or so distinct CDR3 sequences, with approximately 14% occurring only once. Points on this clonotype: Its antigen is still unknown.

Input material: blood. The clonotype originates from a woman in her twenties or thirties with Graves' hyperthyroidism. This chain connects TRBV12-5 to TRBJ2-4; maybe TRBD1 (5 bases). CDR3: CASGLVSRVKNIQYF. The CDR3 coding sequence is TGTGCTAGTGGTTTGGTAAGCAGGGTCAAAAACATTCAGTACTTC.